This TCR beta chain was captured by sequencing in a study of CD8+ T cells in alopecia areata. Study findings and constraints: Possibly as an HLA-related effect, TCR sharing across patients appeared less clear than in mice. Higher clonality and more expanded CD8+ clones appeared in lesional than normal scalp.

Extracted RNA was reverse transcribed, and the resulting cDNA served as sequencing template. Clones were sequenced by immunoSEQ multiplex PCR, and TCRdb holds only the in-frame ones, with some missing. The sample records about 200,000 clones, about 62% being singletons. On this clone itself: The antigen is not known.

Treatment meaning: oral pan-JAK inhibitor, 5-10 mg twice daily. The CDR3 runs to 15 residues. Unmatched junction bases numbered 3, after V lost 0 bases and J lost 3 bases. CDR1 is LNHNV and CDR2 is YYDKDF in the germline V gene (reference sequence). The sample was CD4+ T cells sorted from blood, taken at week 24, from a patient treated with tofacitinib. This TCR was recovered from a human donor with alopecia areata. V and J are TRBV15 and TRBJ2-5, with 8 bases that match TRBD1. The CDR3 is CATSRDQGAEETQYF. CDR3 coding DNA: TGTGCCACCAGCAGAGACCAGGGGGCAGAAGAGACCCAGTACTTC.